The 27 T cell receptor beta chains presented below share a single source sample, sequenced in a study of T cells in Graves' hyperthyroidism and ophthalmopathy (dated by TCRdb to between 2018 and 2021). To prepare the library, multiplex PCR was applied. Instrument used: Illumina HiSeq 2000. The TCR beta CDR3 regions were amplified from the RNA transcripts. A first-round RT-PCR of the TCR CDR3 used the HTBI primer set with the Qiagen OneStep RT-PCR kit. TCRdb trimmed public reads at Q25 via fastp, called clones via MiXCR and kept in-frame beta chains. All rows with the same CDR3 protein become a single entry with the most common DNA and genes. The sample table shows around 300,000 distinct CDR3 sequences, and 11% to 15% are seen once. Of the sample, 20% to 25% falls within the top ten clones. Sequenced material: blood. The receptors derive from a woman under 40 with Graves' hyperthyroidism.

The V call is TRBV9, the J call TRBJ2-2; 10 nucleotides match TRBD2. V gave up 2 bases and J gave up 2 bases; unmatched junction bases: 6. This CDR3 is 17 amino acids long. Per the germline V gene, CDR1 is SGDLS and CDR2 is YYNGEE. This CDR3 is CASSVPSGRENTGELFF. CDR3 coding DNA: TGTGCCAGCAGCGTCCCCAGCGGGAGGGAAAACACCGGGGAGCTGTTTTTT.

This clonotype was observed a handful of times. The V and J genes are TRBV20-1 and TRBJ2-5; weak D call: TRBD1 (5 bases). The CDR3 has 14 amino acids. Germline V gene lookup returns CDR1 DFQATT and CDR2 SNEGSKA (reference sequence). V was clipped by 2 bases and J by 5 bases, with 15 bases between them. The CDR3 DNA is TGCAGTGCTAGAACGACAGCGATCGGGGAGACCCAGTACTTC. Translated: CSARTTAIGETQYF.

The table lists this clonotype with many counts. The rearrangement uses TRBV7-3 and TRBJ2-1; TRBD1 aligns across 10 bases. The germline gives CDR1 SGHTA, CDR2 FQGTGA. V lost 2 bases to trimming and J lost 4 bases; unmatched junction nucleotides: 2. The CDR3 length is 15 residues. In DNA, the CDR3 is TGTGCCAGCAGCTTAGCGGGACAGGGGTACAATGAGCAGTTCTTC. Its protein product is CASSLAGQGYNEQFF.

This clonotype occurred many times. The chain carries TRBV6-2 or TRBV6-3 and TRBJ2-7; TRBD2 agrees at 11 bases. Germline CDR1 and CDR2: MNHEY and SVGEGT. The trim removed 10 bases at V and 0 bases at J, leaving 8 bases unmatched. The CDR3 totals 15 residues. CDR3 nucleotide sequence: TGTGCCATCGGGGCCCTAGCGGGAGGCTCCTACGAGCAGTACTTC. Its translation is CAIGALAGGSYEQYF.

This clonotype showed up many times. The CDR3 region is CASSLGPGQAYEQYF. CDR3 DNA sequence: TGCGCCAGCAGCTTGGGGCCAGGGCAGGCCTACGAGCAGTACTTC. This chain uses TRBV5-1 with TRBJ2-7; TRBD1 is a possible D gene (5 bases). CDR1 and CDR2 from the germline V gene are SGHRS and YFSETQ. The V and J ends lost 0 bases and 2 bases respectively, with 12 bases between them. The CDR3 extends over 15 amino acids.

This clonotype was recorded many times. J is TRBJ1-5 and V is TRBV24-1; no definite D call. The V and J ends lost 3 bases and 4 bases respectively, with 12 bases between them. Per the germline V gene, CDR1 is KGHDR and CDR2 is SFDVKD. The CDR3 is made up of 15 amino acids. The CDR3 sequence: CATSDMTEANQPQHF. The CDR3, as DNA: TGTGCCACCAGTGATATGACTGAGGCTAATCAGCCCCAGCATTTT.

At least ten counts were recorded for this clonotype. This chain links TRBV28 with TRBJ1-1, with a possible D match to TRBD1 (6 bases). Germline lookup yields CDR1 MDHEN and CDR2 SYDVKM. V lost 2 bases and J lost 4, with 11 bases in between. The CDR3 spans 14 residues. The CDR3 region is CASSLDGGGTEAFF. CDR3 coding DNA: TGTGCCAGCAGTTTAGACGGGGGCGGCACTGAAGCTTTCTTT.

There are a few counts of this clonotype. V and J are TRBV6-1 and TRBJ2-7; 9 bases line up with TRBD2. J gave up 3 bases and V 8 bases, and 8 bases lay outside the gene matches. Per the germline V gene, CDR1 is MNHNS and CDR2 is SASEGT. This CDR3 has 14 amino acids. CDR3 residues: CASRGGRARYEQYF. The CDR3 DNA is TGTGCCAGCCGGGGCGGGAGGGCCCGCTACGAGCAGTACTTC.

This clonotype turned up a few times. The J gene is TRBJ2-7, the V gene TRBV20-1; D remains ambiguous. Germline V gives CDR1 DFQATT, CDR2 SNEGSKA (reference sequence). The germline V and J ends were trimmed by 0 bases and 0 bases, with 9 bases remaining between them. The CDR3 is 14 residues long. The CDR3 reads CSARDSRSSYEQYF. The DNA of the CDR3 is TGCAGTGCTAGAGATTCCAGGAGCTCCTACGAGCAGTACTTC.

This clonotype was observed many times. The V call is TRBV6-1, the J call TRBJ1-3; 7 bases line up with TRBD1. The CDR3 has 15 residues. The V gene end was trimmed by 6 bases and the J gene end by 2 bases; junction bases not matched to a gene: 7. In germline, CDR1 is MNHNS, CDR2 SASEGT. The CDR3 region is CASRKQGSPGNTIYF. CDR3 DNA: TGTGCCAGCAGAAAACAGGGGAGTCCTGGAAACACCATATATTTT.

The table lists this clonotype with many counts. V is TRBV28 and J is TRBJ1-1; tentative D call: TRBD1 (5 bases). The germline V gene encodes CDR1 MDHEN and CDR2 SYDVKM. The CDR3 loop spans 12 amino acids. The V and J ends lost 6 bases and 10 bases respectively, with 15 bases between them. CDR3 loop: CASSYGAGAAFF. In DNA, the CDR3 is TGTGCCAGCAGCTATGGGGCGGGTGCAGCTTTCTTT.

This clonotype was seen many times. The rearrangement uses TRBV28 and TRBJ2-3, with 7 bases matching TRBD2. CDR1 is MDHEN, CDR2 SYDVKM, per germline. This CDR3 spans 15 amino acids. Trimming at V came to 3 bases and at J to 2 bases, leaving 5 bases not matched to a gene. The CDR3 bases are TGTGCCAGCAGTTTTTCCGGGAGGTACACAGATACGCAGTATTTT. Residues: CASSFSGRYTDTQYF. Together with reference TRBV28 and TRBJ2-3, the CDR3 gives the full variable domain: DVKVTQSSRYLVKRTGEKVFLECVQDMDHENMFWYRQDPGLGLRLIYFSYDVKMKEKGDIPEGYSVSREKKERFSLILESASTNQTSMYLCASSFSGRYTDTQYFGPGTRLTVL.

This clonotype has at least ten counts. The CDR3 region is CSARDPTVKRGSGTEAFF. CDR3 in DNA: TGCAGTGCTAGAGATCCTACCGTCAAACGAGGATCGGGCACTGAAGCTTTCTTT. The chain couples TRBV20-1 to TRBJ1-1; no definite D call. The germline V and J ends were trimmed by 0 bases and 4 bases, with 24 bases remaining between them. This CDR3 spans 18 amino acids. Germline CDR1 reads DFQATT; CDR2 reads SNEGSKA (reference sequence).

The gene calls are TRBV28 and TRBJ2-1; D is unresolved. This CDR3 region has 16 residues. The germline gives CDR1 MDHEN, CDR2 SYDVKM. Trimming removed 3 bases from V and 2 bases from J, with 14 bases in between. CDR3 protein: CASSLGEESPYNEQFF. The CDR3 DNA reads TGTGCCAGCAGTTTGGGCGAGGAGTCCCCCTACAATGAGCAGTTCTTC. The full variable domain, with the rest looked up from reference TRBV28 and TRBJ2-1, is DVKVTQSSRYLVKRTGEKVFLECVQDMDHENMFWYRQDPGLGLRLIYFSYDVKMKEKGDIPEGYSVSREKKERFSLILESASTNQTSMYLCASSLGEESPYNEQFFGPGTRLTVL.

The gene calls are TRBV29-1 and TRBJ2-3; D possibly uses TRBD1 or TRBD2 (5 bases each). Trimming cost V 5 bases and J 2 bases, with 17 bases left between them. The V gene's germline CDR1 is SQVTM and CDR2 ANQGSEA. This CDR3 has 15 residues. The DNA for the CDR3 is TGCAGCGTTCGGGGACCCTTCTCCCACACAGATACGCAGTATTTT. The encoded protein is CSVRGPFSHTDTQYF.

The J gene is TRBJ2-3, the V gene TRBV2, with 12 nucleotides matching TRBD2. The germline gives CDR1 SNHLY, CDR2 FYNNEI. J gave up 0 bases and V 3 bases, and 1 base lay outside the gene matches. The CDR3 runs to 16 residues. The CDR3 protein is CASSDGLAGSTDTQYF. The DNA of the CDR3 is TGTGCCAGCAGTGATGGACTAGCGGGGAGCACAGATACGCAGTATTTT.

This chain joins TRBV7-3 and TRBJ2-1; D is unclear. This CDR3 is built from 16 residues. Trimming left V 5 bases short and J 3 bases short, with 17 bases between. Germline V gives CDR1 SGHTA, CDR2 FQGTGA. The CDR3 loop reads CASSLLRATCYNEQFF. CDR3 DNA sequence: TGTGCCAGCAGCCTATTACGGGCTACTTGCTACAATGAGCAGTTCTTC. The full variable domain, completed using reference TRBV7-3 and TRBJ2-1, is GAGVSQTPSNKVTEKGKYVELRCDPISGHTALYWYRQSLGQGPEFLIYFQGTGAADDSGLPNDRFFAVRPEGSVSTLKIQRTERGDSAVYLCASSLLRATCYNEQFFGPGTRLTVL.

This clonotype was counted many times. V usage is TRBV7-8 and J usage is TRBJ2-3; D perhaps matches TRBD2 (5 bases). CDR3 length: 16 residues. Germline assignment: CDR1 SGHVS and CDR2 FQNEAQ. V lost 2 bases, J lost 2 bases, and 14 bases lay in between. Here the CDR3 DNA reads TGTGCCAGCAGCTTACGGCGGGTACGGGTCACAGATACGCAGTATTTT. This translates into CASSLRRVRVTDTQYF.

There are a few counts of this clonotype. The chain carries TRBV5-6 and TRBJ2-1; D uncertain. This CDR3 is 15 amino acids long. Trimming took 2 bases from V and 0 from J, leaving 9 bases between them. In germline, CDR1 is SGHDT, CDR2 YYEEEE. CDR3 loop: CASSFGVSSYNEQFF. The CDR3 DNA reads as TGTGCCAGCAGCTTCGGCGTTTCCTCCTACAATGAGCAGTTCTTC.

This clonotype was counted ten times or more. The chain joins TRBV20-1 to TRBJ2-1; D unresolved. V dropped 7 bases and J dropped 9 bases, with 10 bases sitting between them. Germline values: CDR1 DFQATT, CDR2 SNEGSKA (reference sequence). The CDR3 extends over 10 amino acids. CDR3 sequence reads: CSVSVGEQFF. The DNA of the CDR3 is TGCAGTGTTTCCGTCGGTGAGCAGTTCTTC.

At least ten counts were recorded for this clonotype. The chain has TRBV27 and TRBJ2-1, with D perhaps matching TRBD1 (5 bases). This CDR3 has 14 residues. The germline V gene has CDR1 MNHEY and CDR2 SMNVEV (reference sequence). V was shortened by 5 bases and J by 4 bases, with 12 bases between the two germline ends. CDR3 protein: CASSILTAYNEQFF. CDR3 coding DNA: TGTGCCAGCAGTATACTGACAGCTTACAATGAGCAGTTCTTC.

This clonotype was seen once. This chain uses TRBV3-1 with TRBJ1-2; D unclear. Trimming took off 2 bases at V and 14 bases at J, with 18 bases between the two ends. Germline V CDR1 and CDR2: LGHDT, YNNKEL (reference sequence). The CDR3 extends over 13 amino acids. The chain's CDR3 is CASSQNPQVMSTF. The CDR3 DNA follows: TGTGCCAGCAGCCAAAACCCCCAGGTTATGTCTACCTTC.

About this clonotype itself: One base away lies a much larger clone, so this may be a sequencing read error. This chain links TRBV19 with TRBJ2-2, with 9 bases lining up with TRBD1. The CDR3 is 19 residues long. Germline assignment: CDR1 LNHDA and CDR2 SQIVND (reference sequence). V lost 1 base to trimming and J lost 1 base; unmatched junction nucleotides: 10. CDR3: CASSIGDRGAARNTGELFF. The CDR3 nucleotides read TGTGCCAGTAGTATAGGCGACAGGGGGGCGGCTAGGAACACCGGGGAGCTGTTTTTT. The entire variable domain, with the rest obtained from reference TRBV19 and TRBJ2-2, is as follows: DGGITQSPKYLFRKEGQNVTLSCEQNLNHDAMYWYRQDPGQGLRLIYYSQIVNDFQKGDIAEGYSVSREKKESFPLTVTSAQKNPTAFYLCASSIGDRGAARNTGELFFGEGSRLTVL.

In this sample, this clonotype turned up many times. The chain has TRBV7-2 and TRBJ1-2; D remains unclear. The CDR3 length is 13 residues. The V end lost 2 bases, the J end lost 8 bases, and 12 bases lay between the germline ends. The V gene's germline CDR1 is SGHTA and CDR2 FQGNSA. The chain's CDR3 is CASSLKSQSGYTF. CDR3 bases: TGTGCCAGCAGCTTAAAAAGCCAGTCGGGCTACACCTTC.

This rearrangement joins TRBV6-2 or TRBV6-3 to TRBJ2-5; no definite D call. Trimming left V 7 bases short and J 5 bases short, with 8 bases between. Looked up from germline, CDR1 is MNHEY and CDR2 is SVGEGT. The CDR3 covers 11 residues. In nucleotides, the CDR3 is TGTGCCAGCACTCTCCGGGAGACCCAGTACTTC. Translating gives CASTLRETQYF.

This chain links TRBV6-5 with TRBJ2-6; the D is unclear. The CDR3 runs 15 residues. V lost 4 bases and J lost 3, with 10 bases in between. The germline V gene encodes CDR1 MNHEY and CDR2 SVGAGI. In DNA, the CDR3 is TGTGCCAGCAGTTTAGGGTTAAGTGGGGCCAACGTCCTGACTTTC. Its protein is CASSLGLSGANVLTF.

This clonotype was seen many times. The DNA of the CDR3 is TGTGCCAGCAGTTATGGGTCTGGGGCCAACGTCCTGACTTTC. It yields the protein CASSYGSGANVLTF. The genes are TRBV6-2 or TRBV6-3 and TRBJ2-6; D is undetermined. The CDR3 is made up of 14 amino acids. V lost 3 bases and J lost 1, with 4 bases in between. Germline CDR1 MNHEY, CDR2 SVGEGT.